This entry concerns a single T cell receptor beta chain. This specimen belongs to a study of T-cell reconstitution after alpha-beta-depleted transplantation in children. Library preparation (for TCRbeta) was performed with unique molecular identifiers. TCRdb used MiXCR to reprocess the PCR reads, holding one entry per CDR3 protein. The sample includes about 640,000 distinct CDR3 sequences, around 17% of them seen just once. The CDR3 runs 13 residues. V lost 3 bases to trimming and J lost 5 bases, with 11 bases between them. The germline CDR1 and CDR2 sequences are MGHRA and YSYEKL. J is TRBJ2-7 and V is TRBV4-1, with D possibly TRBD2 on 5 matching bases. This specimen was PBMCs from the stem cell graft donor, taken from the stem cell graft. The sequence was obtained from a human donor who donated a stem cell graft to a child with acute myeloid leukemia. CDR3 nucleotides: TGCGCCAGCAGCCAGGTAGTCGGGGACGAGCAGTACTTC. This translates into CASSQVVGDEQYF.